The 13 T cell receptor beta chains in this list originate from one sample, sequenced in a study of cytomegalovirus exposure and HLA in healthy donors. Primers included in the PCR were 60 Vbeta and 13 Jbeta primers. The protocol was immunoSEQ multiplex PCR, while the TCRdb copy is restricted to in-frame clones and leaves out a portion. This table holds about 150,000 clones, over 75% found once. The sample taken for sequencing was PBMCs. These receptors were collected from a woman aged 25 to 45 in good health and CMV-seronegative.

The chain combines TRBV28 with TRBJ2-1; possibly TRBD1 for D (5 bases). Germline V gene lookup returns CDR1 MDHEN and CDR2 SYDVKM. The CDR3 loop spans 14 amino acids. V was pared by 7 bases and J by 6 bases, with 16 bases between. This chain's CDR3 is CASNPRAGPNEQFF. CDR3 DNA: TGTGCCAGCAACCCTCGGGCAGGGCCCAATGAGCAGTTCTTC.

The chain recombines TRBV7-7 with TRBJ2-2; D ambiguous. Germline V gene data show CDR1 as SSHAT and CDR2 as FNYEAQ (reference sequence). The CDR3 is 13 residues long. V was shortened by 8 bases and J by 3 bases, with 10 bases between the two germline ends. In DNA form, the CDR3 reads TGTGCCAGCTGGGCAGACGACACCGGGGAGCTGTTTTTT. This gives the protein CASWADDTGELFF.

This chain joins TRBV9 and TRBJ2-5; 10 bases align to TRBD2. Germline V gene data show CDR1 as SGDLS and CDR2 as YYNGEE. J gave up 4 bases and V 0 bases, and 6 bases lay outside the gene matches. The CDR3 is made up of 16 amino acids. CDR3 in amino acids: CASSVASGGGGETQYF. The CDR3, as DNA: TGTGCCAGCAGCGTAGCTAGCGGGGGTGGGGGAGAGACCCAGTACTTC.

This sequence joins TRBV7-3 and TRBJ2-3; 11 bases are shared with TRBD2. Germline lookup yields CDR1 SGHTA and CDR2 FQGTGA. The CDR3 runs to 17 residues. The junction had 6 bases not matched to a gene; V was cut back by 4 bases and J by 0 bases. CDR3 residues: CASSWDGTSGSTDTQYF. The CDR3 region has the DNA TGTGCCAGCAGCTGGGACGGGACTAGCGGAAGCACAGATACGCAGTATTTT.

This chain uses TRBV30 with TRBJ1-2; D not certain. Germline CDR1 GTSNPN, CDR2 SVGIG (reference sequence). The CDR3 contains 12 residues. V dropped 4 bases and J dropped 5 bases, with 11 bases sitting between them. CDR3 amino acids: CAWTDGRYGYTF. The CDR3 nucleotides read TGTGCCTGGACCGACGGGAGGTATGGCTACACCTTC. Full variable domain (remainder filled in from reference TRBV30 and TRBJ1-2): SQTIHQWPATLVQPVGSPLSLECTVEGTSNPNLYWYRQAAGRGLQLLFYSVGIGQISSEVPQNLSASRPQDRQFILSSKKLLLSDSGFYLCAWTDGRYGYTFGSGTRLTVV.

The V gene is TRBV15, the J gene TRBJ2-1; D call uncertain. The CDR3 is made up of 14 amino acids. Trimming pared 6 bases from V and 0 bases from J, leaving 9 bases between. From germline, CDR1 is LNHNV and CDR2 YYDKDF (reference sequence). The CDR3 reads CATRTGDSYNEQFF. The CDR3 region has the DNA TGTGCCACCAGAACGGGTGACTCCTACAATGAGCAGTTCTTC.

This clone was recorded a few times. The CDR3, as DNA: TGTGCCAGCAGTTCCGACAGGGGGGACACTGAAGCTTTCTTT. It yields the protein CASSSDRGDTEAFF. The chain is built from TRBV28 and TRBJ1-1; TRBD1 matches 9 bases. The germline V gene has CDR1 MDHEN and CDR2 SYDVKM. This CDR3 spans 14 amino acids. V was clipped by 4 bases and J by 3 bases; unmatched bases: 3.

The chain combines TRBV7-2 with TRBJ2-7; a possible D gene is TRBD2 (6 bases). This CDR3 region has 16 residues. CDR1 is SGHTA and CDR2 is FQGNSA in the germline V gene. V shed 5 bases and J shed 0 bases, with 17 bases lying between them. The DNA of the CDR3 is TGTGCCAGCAGCACCCCCGGGGAGGAGTTCTCCTACGAGCAGTACTTC. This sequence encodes CASSTPGEEFSYEQYF.

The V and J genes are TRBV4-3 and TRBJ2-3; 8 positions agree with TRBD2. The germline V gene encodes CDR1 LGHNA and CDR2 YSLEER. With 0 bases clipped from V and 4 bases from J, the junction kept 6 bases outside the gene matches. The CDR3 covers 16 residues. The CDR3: CASSQEGGGGPDTQYF. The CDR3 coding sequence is TGCGCCAGCAGCCAAGAGGGAGGCGGGGGGCCAGATACGCAGTATTTT.

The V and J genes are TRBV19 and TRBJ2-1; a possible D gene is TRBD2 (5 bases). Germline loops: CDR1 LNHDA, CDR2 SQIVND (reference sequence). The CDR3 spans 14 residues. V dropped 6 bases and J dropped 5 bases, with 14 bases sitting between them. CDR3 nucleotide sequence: TGTGCCAGTAGCGATTATCGGGGTAACAATGAGCAGTTCTTC. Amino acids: CASSDYRGNNEQFF.

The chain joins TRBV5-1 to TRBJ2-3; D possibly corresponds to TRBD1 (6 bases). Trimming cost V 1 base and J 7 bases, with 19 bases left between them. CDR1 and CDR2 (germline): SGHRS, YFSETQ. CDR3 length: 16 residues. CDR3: CASSLQTGPGINTQYF. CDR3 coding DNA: TGCGCCAGCAGCTTGCAGACAGGCCCAGGGATTAATACGCAGTATTTT.

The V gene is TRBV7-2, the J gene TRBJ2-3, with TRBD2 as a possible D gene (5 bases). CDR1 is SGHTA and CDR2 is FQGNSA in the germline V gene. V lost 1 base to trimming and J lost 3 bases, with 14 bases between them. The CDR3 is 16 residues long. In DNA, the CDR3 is TGTGCCAGCAGCTTAGGGGGTCGGGGTGGGACAGATACGCAGTATTTT. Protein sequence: CASSLGGRGGTDTQYF.

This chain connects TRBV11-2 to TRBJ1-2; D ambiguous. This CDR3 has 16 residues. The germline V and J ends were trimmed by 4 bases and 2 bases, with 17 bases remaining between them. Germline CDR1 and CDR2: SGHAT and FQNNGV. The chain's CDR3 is CASSSLRRGNNYGYTF. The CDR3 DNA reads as TGTGCCAGCAGCTCGCTAAGACGGGGAAACAACTATGGCTACACCTTC.